This T cell receptor (beta chain) came from a study of blood T cell repertoires in COVID-19 (dated by TCRdb to 2018 to 2020). Regarding the study in general: Samples from collaborators originated in the United States, Italy and Spain and spanned both the acute and convalescent phases of COVID-19. The prospective study material was composed of cDNA or gDNA derived from T cells, B-cell-depleted T cells, or PBMCs. HLA class I and class II types, where available, came from metadata supplied by the sample provider rather than from assay-based typing. Subjects who had been exposed to COVID-19, were actively infected with it, or had recovered from it provided the deeply sampled blood TCRbeta repertoires that made up the dataset. Nearly every sample came with metadata listing a de-identified subject ID, COVID-19 status, age in years and sex. A freely available public database, intended as a resource for researchers studying the immune response to SARS-CoV-2, is where the repertoires were released. Samples were obtained from the ongoing ImmuneRACE study (first 160 participants) and from 950 to 1,500 subjects provided by 6 global collaborators. Study-level results and caveats: The quantity of clinical and demographic metadata differed by source and by participant and was supplied without curation.

A word on this clone: Its antigen has not been determined. No much larger clone is present one base from it, and per-base qualities are unavailable.

The immunoSEQ Assay, a bias-controlled multiplex PCR, was used to amplify TCRbeta CDR3 regions from genomic DNA. As for how the authors treated the data: Nucleated cell counts per sample were estimated from amplification of reference gene primers within the assay. Sequence reads were collapsed and filtered to measure the absolute abundance of every unique TCRbeta CDR3 rearrangement. For each sample, productive Simpson clonality was calculated by taking the square root of Simpson's diversity index across productive rearrangements. As stored in TCRdb, this immuneACCESS dataset retains in-frame rearrangements with V and J assigned. A fraction of the clones does not appear; measured against another copy, unresolved V genes explain less than half of the discrepancy, and the remainder lacks a known reason. The V and J calls and the clone size are those of that table, but D and trimming were determined from the DNA. The sample table lists approximately 170,000 clones, more than 60% of them with a count of one. The biggest ten clones account for 9.5% to 15% of the sample.

Collaborating institutions collected whole blood in K2EDTA tubes following their own protocols. For TCRbeta analysis, collaborator samples were shipped as frozen whole blood, as isolated PBMCs, or as DNA extracted from either sample type. The CDR3 spans 14 residues, from the cysteine through the phenylalanine. Only CDR3 DNA is held: 42 bases, read in frame from base 1. Here V drops 3 bases and J drops 6 bases, and the junction holds 7 bases not matched to any gene. In the germline V gene, CDR1 corresponds to KGHSH and CDR2 to LQKENI. The source of this sequence is a woman aged 45 to 65 with acute or convalescent COVID-19. Specimen: peripheral blood. Recombination joined TRBV18 with TRBJ2-5; TRBD1 matches 7 bases in the middle. The DNA is TGTGCCAGCTCACCTTCACAGGGGTCAAAGACCCAGTACTTC. It codes for CASSPSQGSKTQYF.